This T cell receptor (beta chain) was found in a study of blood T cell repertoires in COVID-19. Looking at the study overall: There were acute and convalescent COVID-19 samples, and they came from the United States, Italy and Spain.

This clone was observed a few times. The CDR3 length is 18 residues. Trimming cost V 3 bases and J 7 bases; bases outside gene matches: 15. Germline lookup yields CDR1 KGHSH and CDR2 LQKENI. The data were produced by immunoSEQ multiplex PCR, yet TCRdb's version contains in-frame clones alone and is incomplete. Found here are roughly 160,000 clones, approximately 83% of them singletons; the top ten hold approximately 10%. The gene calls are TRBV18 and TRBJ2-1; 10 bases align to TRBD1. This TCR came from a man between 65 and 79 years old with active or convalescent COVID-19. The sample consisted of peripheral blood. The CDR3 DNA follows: TGTGCCAGCTCACCCTTGCGGGGACAGGGGTTCAGAGCAAATGAGCAGTTCTTC. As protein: CASSPLRGQGFRANEQFF.